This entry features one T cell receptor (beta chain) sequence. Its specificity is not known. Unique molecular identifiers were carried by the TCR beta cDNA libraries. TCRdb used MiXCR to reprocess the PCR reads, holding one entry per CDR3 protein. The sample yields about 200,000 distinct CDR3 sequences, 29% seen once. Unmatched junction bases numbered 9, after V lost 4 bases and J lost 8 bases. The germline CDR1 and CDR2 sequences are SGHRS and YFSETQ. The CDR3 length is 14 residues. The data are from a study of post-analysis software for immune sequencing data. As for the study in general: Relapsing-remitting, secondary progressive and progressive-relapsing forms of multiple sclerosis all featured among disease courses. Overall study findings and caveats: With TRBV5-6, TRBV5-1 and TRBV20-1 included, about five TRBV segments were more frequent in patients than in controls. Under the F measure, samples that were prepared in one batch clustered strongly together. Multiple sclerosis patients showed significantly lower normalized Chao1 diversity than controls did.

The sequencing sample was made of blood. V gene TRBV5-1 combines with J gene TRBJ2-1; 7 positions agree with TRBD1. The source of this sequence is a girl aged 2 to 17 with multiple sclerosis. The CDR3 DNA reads TGCGCCAGCAGCACCGGACAGGAGTCCGATGAGCAGTTCTTC. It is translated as CASSTGQESDEQFF.